The 3 T cell receptor beta chains listed next were all sequenced from one sample in a study of early T cells in non-severe SARS-CoV-2 infection. TCRdb reprocessed the 5' RACE reads via MiXCR and lists one record per CDR3 protein. The table shows 75,000 or so distinct CDR3 sequences, with roughly 10% occurring only once. The sample was whole blood. The receptors here all came from an adult who was a healthcare worker with PCR-confirmed SARS-CoV-2 infection or an uninfected control (not recorded which).

This clonotype has at least ten counts. This chain uses TRBV30 with TRBJ2-1; unclear D gene. Trimming removed 4 bases from V and 8 bases from J, with 9 bases in between. CDR1 is GTSNPN and CDR2 is SVGIG in the germline V gene (reference sequence). This CDR3 has 11 residues. The CDR3 region is CAWNYAYEQFF. Written as DNA, the CDR3 is TGTGCCTGGAATTACGCCTATGAGCAGTTCTTC.

The rearrangement links TRBV11-2 to TRBJ1-4; the D is unclear. The CDR3 runs to 15 residues. V lost 1 base and J 3 bases, leaving 9 bases between the germline ends. CDR1 and CDR2 from the germline V gene are SGHAT and FQNNGV. CDR3 loop: CASSLGARPNEKLFF. For the CDR3, the DNA is TGTGCCAGCAGCTTAGGGGCACGGCCTAATGAAAAACTGTTTTTT.

This clonotype was picked up many times. V gene TRBV18 combines with J gene TRBJ2-1, with 7 bases identical to TRBD1. The junction had 8 bases not matched to a gene; V was cut back by 5 bases and J by 4 bases. The CDR3 runs to 15 residues. The V gene's germline CDR1 is KGHSH and CDR2 LQKENI. The CDR3 reads CASSAGTAEYNEQFF. In DNA, the CDR3 is TGTGCCAGCTCAGCCGGGACAGCCGAATACAATGAGCAGTTCTTC.